This T cell receptor (beta chain) was identified in a study of control samples from healthy donors and cancer patients. This clone was seen only a few times. V gave up 1 base and J gave up 8 bases, with 9 bases separating them. The CDR3 consists of 13 residues. Germline lookup yields CDR1 SGHTS and CDR2 YDEGEE. Libraries were prepared by immunoSEQ multiplex PCR; TCRdb keeps only in-frame clonotypes and omits some of them. The table records just over 30,000 clones, approximately 95% of them present only once. This clonotype was obtained from a man in his sixties in good health. The genes are TRBV5-8 and TRBJ1-4; D gene uncertain. Material: blood. CDR3 protein: CASSLLFEEKLFF. The CDR3 nucleotides are TGTGCCAGCAGCTTGCTATTTGAGGAAAAACTGTTTTTT.